The present T cell receptor beta chain was sequenced within a study of blood T cell repertoires in COVID-19. Study-level background: Whether acute or convalescent, the COVID-19 samples came from the United States, Italy and Spain.

Sequencing was performed with immunoSEQ multiplex PCR; in TCRdb, only in-frame clones are kept and a portion is missing. The sample holds approximately 170,000 clones, roughly nine tenths seen once. There are 14 residues in the CDR3. Per the germline V gene, CDR1 is MNHNY and CDR2 is SVGAGI (reference sequence). The germline V and J ends were trimmed by 6 bases and 1 base, with 12 bases remaining between them. Source material: peripheral blood. The rearrangement uses TRBV6-6 and TRBJ1-1; D unresolved. The sequence came from a man aged 18 to 30 who had recovered from COVID-19. The CDR3 DNA reads as TGTGCCAGCAGCCGGGGATCAACGAACACTGAAGCTTTCTTT. This sequence encodes CASSRGSTNTEAFF.